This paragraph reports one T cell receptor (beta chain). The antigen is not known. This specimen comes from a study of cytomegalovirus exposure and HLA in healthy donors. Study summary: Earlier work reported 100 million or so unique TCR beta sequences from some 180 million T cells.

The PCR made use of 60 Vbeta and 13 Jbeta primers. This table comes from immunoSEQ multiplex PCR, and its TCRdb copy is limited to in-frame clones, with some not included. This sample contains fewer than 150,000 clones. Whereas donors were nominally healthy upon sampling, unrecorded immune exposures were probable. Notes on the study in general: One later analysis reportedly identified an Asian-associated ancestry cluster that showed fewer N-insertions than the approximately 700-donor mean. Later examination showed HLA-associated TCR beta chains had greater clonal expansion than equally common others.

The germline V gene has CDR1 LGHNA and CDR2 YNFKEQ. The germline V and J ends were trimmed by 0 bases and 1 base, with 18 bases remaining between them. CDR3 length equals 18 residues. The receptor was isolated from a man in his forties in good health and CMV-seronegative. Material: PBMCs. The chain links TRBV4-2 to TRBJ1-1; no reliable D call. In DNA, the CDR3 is TGTGCCAGCAGCCAAGAACCCCGCGCATCCCTGTCGAACACTGAAGCTTTCTTT. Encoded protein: CASSQEPRASLSNTEAFF.